Below, 22 T cell receptor beta chains from the same sample are listed, as sequenced in a study of blood T cell repertoires in COVID-19. TCRdb's table, derived via immunoSEQ multiplex PCR, lists solely in-frame clones and lacks some. The table has about 190,000 clones, just under 85% seen once; the top ten hold 5.1%. The sample was peripheral blood. The receptor source for this set is a woman in her seventies with active or convalescent COVID-19.

The chain recombines TRBV13 with TRBJ2-7; the D gene is possibly TRBD2 (6 bases). V was clipped by 1 base and J by 5 bases, with 24 bases between them. CDR3 length equals 18 residues. The germline V gene encodes CDR1 PRHDT and CDR2 FYEKMQ (reference sequence). The CDR3 region is CASSLAPKSGPDPDEQYF. The CDR3 DNA is TGTGCCAGCAGCTTAGCTCCAAAAAGCGGGCCTGATCCCGACGAGCAGTACTTC.

The J gene is TRBJ2-5, the V gene TRBV10-2; 12 bases agree with TRBD2. The CDR3 loop spans 15 amino acids. CDR1 is WSHSY and CDR2 is SAAADI in the germline V gene. J lost 5 bases, V lost 5 bases, and 6 bases had no gene match. CDR3 region: CASSWGLAGDETQYF. The CDR3 DNA reads as TGCGCCAGCAGTTGGGGACTAGCGGGTGATGAGACCCAGTACTTC.

The V gene is TRBV19, the J gene TRBJ1-1, with a tentative D call TRBD1 (5 bases). Looked up from germline, CDR1 is LNHDA and CDR2 is SQIVND (reference sequence). The CDR3 length is 14 residues. The V and J ends lost 7 bases and 0 bases respectively, with 12 bases between them. The CDR3 is CASTATVMNTEAFF. In DNA, the CDR3 is TGTGCCAGTACCGCGACAGTCATGAACACTGAAGCTTTCTTT.

J is TRBJ2-7 and V is TRBV6-1, with 13 bases fitting TRBD2. The CDR3 is made up of 15 amino acids. V dropped 2 bases and J dropped 6; count of bases not matched to a gene: 4. Germline loops: CDR1 MNHNS, CDR2 SASEGT. The CDR3 sequence is CASSESTSGRPEQYF. For the CDR3, the DNA is TGTGCCAGCAGTGAATCGACTAGCGGGAGGCCCGAGCAGTACTTC.

The chain has TRBV5-5 and TRBJ2-7, with 9 bases that match TRBD1. V lost 4 bases, J lost 6 bases, and 11 bases stayed unmatched. This CDR3 is built from 15 residues. Per the germline V gene, CDR1 is SGHKS and CDR2 is YYEKEE (reference sequence). CDR3 amino acids: CASSLRGQGTGEQYF. The CDR3 coding sequence is TGTGCCAGCAGCCTACGGGGACAGGGTACGGGCGAGCAGTACTTC. Supplemented by reference TRBV5-5 and TRBJ2-7, the full variable domain reads DAGVTQSPTHLIKTRGQQVTLRCSPISGHKSVSWYQQVLGQGPQFIFQYYEKEERGRGNFPDRFSARQFPNYSSELNVNALLLGDSALYLCASSLRGQGTGEQYFGPGTRLTVT.

The J gene is TRBJ2-4, the V gene TRBV7-9, with 7 bases fitting TRBD2. In germline, CDR1 is SEHNR, CDR2 FQNEAQ (reference sequence). The CDR3 totals 16 residues. Germline trimming cut 5 bases from V and 1 base from J; bases unmatched to any gene: 8. The chain's CDR3 is CASSQGGGMAKNIQYF. The CDR3, as DNA: TGTGCCAGCAGCCAGGGCGGGGGAATGGCCAAAAACATTCAGTACTTC.

The chain has TRBV11-3 and TRBJ2-2; 7 bases match TRBD2. The CDR3 extends over 16 amino acids. Trimming at V came to 8 bases and at J to 7 bases, leaving 16 bases not matched to a gene. Germline values: CDR1 SGHNT, CDR2 YENEEA. The CDR3 spells CASSLTTPSGIGELFF. CDR3 bases: TGTGCCAGCTCTCTGACAACCCCTAGCGGCATCGGGGAGCTGTTTTTT.

The chain is built from TRBV3-1 (or the pseudogene TRBV3-2) and TRBJ2-1; tentative D call: TRBD2 (5 bases). The CDR3 runs to 13 residues. V lost 2 bases and J 4 bases, leaving 6 bases between the germline ends. Germline assignment: CDR1 LGHDT and CDR2 YNNKEL (reference sequence). The CDR3 spells CASSQPGYNEQFF. The DNA for the CDR3 is TGTGCCAGCAGCCAACCGGGGTACAATGAGCAGTTCTTC.

This chain joins TRBV19 and TRBJ2-1; D not resolved. V dropped 5 bases and J dropped 7 bases, with 9 bases sitting between them. CDR3 length equals 12 residues. Germline assignment: CDR1 LNHDA and CDR2 SQIVND (reference sequence). This CDR3 reads CASSVTVNEQFF. The CDR3 DNA is TGTGCCAGTAGTGTCACAGTTAATGAGCAGTTCTTC.

The V and J genes are TRBV5-1 and TRBJ2-3, with a tentative D call TRBD2 (7 bases). Between the trimmed V and J ends, which lost 0 bases and 7 bases, there was a span of 15 bases. The CDR3 is 15 amino acids. Germline-derived CDR1 and CDR2 are SGHRS and YFSETQ. CDR3 bases: TGCGCCAGCAGCTTGGAGGGGGAGGGCCGAAATACGCAGTATTTT. This encodes CASSLEGEGRNTQYF.

The J gene is TRBJ2-3, the V gene TRBV6-5; maybe TRBD2 (5 bases). V lost 2 bases and J lost 5, with 11 bases in between. Germline V gives CDR1 MNHEY, CDR2 SVGAGI. The CDR3 covers 14 residues. CDR3 sequence (DNA): TGTGCCAGCAGTTACACGCGGGCGGGAGATACGCAGTATTTT. Translated, it gives CASSYTRAGDTQYF.

The CDR3 nucleotides are TGCGCCAGCAATGAGGGGGTGAACACTGAAGCTTTCTTT. Translated: CASNEGVNTEAFF. The chain uses TRBV5-1 and TRBJ1-1; D is possibly TRBD1 (6 bases). There are 13 residues in the CDR3. The germline V gene has CDR1 SGHRS and CDR2 YFSETQ. V was trimmed by 6 bases and J by 0 bases, leaving 9 bases between them.

The chain is built from TRBV10-3 and TRBJ2-1, with D possibly TRBD2 on 6 matching bases. V was pared by 6 bases and J by 1 base, with 22 bases between. The CDR3 consists of 18 residues. The germline V gene has CDR1 ENHRY and CDR2 SYGVKD. CDR3 residues: CAISSLGEAGWSYNEQFF. As DNA, the CDR3 is TGTGCCATCAGCTCCCTGGGGGAAGCGGGCTGGTCCTACAATGAGCAGTTCTTC.

The chain uses TRBV5-1 and TRBJ1-1; unclear D gene. Germline CDR1 is SGHRS and CDR2 is YFSETQ. This CDR3 has 14 residues. V lost 0 bases and J lost 3, with 9 bases in between. The CDR3: CASSLESLYTEAFF. DNA for the CDR3: TGCGCCAGCAGCTTGGAGAGCCTTTACACTGAAGCTTTCTTT.

The V and J genes are TRBV5-4 and TRBJ1-2, with 7 bases matching TRBD1. This CDR3 has 12 residues. The V gene end was trimmed by 4 bases and the J gene end by 8 bases; junction bases not matched to a gene: 5. Per the germline V gene, CDR1 is SGHNT and CDR2 is YYREEE (reference sequence). The CDR3 bases are TGTGCCAGCAGCCAGACAGGGAACGGCTACACCTTC. Translating gives CASSQTGNGYTF.

The chain carries TRBV29-1 and TRBJ1-1, with no clear D. The CDR3 consists of 13 residues. Trimming pared 4 bases from V and 1 base from J, leaving 10 bases between. Per germline, CDR1 SQVTM and CDR2 ANQGSEA. The CDR3 spells CSVGRRANTEAFF. The CDR3 region has the DNA TGCAGCGTTGGAAGGCGGGCGAACACTGAAGCTTTCTTT.

The chain is built from TRBV29-1 and TRBJ2-5; no clear D gene. The CDR3 covers 10 residues. The germline gives CDR1 SQVTM, CDR2 ANQGSEA. The CDR3 DNA reads as TGCGTTTGCGGACAAGAGACCCAGTACTTC. Protein product: CVCGQETQYF.

For the CDR3, the DNA is TGTGCTAGTGGTTTGGACAGAAACTATGGCTACACCTTC. This gives the protein CASGLDRNYGYTF. The genes are TRBV12-5 and TRBJ1-2; D call uncertain. CDR3 length equals 13 residues. Germline CDR1 reads LGHNT; CDR2 reads FRNRAP. The V end lost 1 base, the J end lost 2 bases, and 5 bases lay between the germline ends.

The V and J genes are TRBV6-5 and TRBJ1-6, with a weak D call TRBD1 (6 bases). Trimming left V 2 bases short and J 5 bases short, with 13 bases between. Per the germline V gene, CDR1 is MNHEY and CDR2 is SVGAGI. The CDR3 loop spans 16 amino acids. CDR3 residues: CASSYDDRRDNSPLHF. CDR3 nucleotides: TGTGCCAGCAGTTACGATGACAGGAGAGATAATTCACCCCTCCACTTT.

This chain joins TRBV4-1 and TRBJ1-4; 11 bases fit TRBD1. The CDR3 is 16 residues long. After removal of 3 bases from V and 6 bases from J, the junction contained 6 bases not matched to a gene. CDR1 is MGHRA and CDR2 is YSYEKL in the germline V gene. DNA for the CDR3: TGCGCCAGCAGCCATTCCGGGACAGGGGGTGATGAAAAACTGTTTTTT. Protein product: CASSHSGTGGDEKLFF.

This chain joins TRBV19 and TRBJ2-3; a weak D match, TRBD2 (5 bases). This CDR3 is 12 amino acids long. Trimming removed 5 bases at V and 5 bases at J, with 8 bases between. CDR1 and CDR2 (germline): LNHDA, SQIVND (reference sequence). CDR3 DNA: TGTGCCAGTAGTCCCGAGGGAGATACGCAGTATTTT. This encodes CASSPEGDTQYF.

The rearrangement uses TRBV30 and TRBJ1-5; 8 bases fit TRBD1. This CDR3 is 15 amino acids long. Per the germline V gene, CDR1 is GTSNPN and CDR2 is SVGIG (reference sequence). The V segment lost 1 base and the J segment 6 bases; nucleotides outside the gene matches: 8. The CDR3 bases are TGTGCCTGGAGTGCTCGGACAGGGTTAAGTCAGCCCCAGCATTTT. Translated: CAWSARTGLSQPQHF.